The 13 T cell receptor beta chains given below trace back to one sample, sequenced in a study of beta chain features in type 1 diabetes. The study reverse transcribed the entire isolated RNA, so it sequenced expressed TCRB transcripts. TCRdb's table, derived via immunoSEQ multiplex PCR, lists solely in-frame clones and lacks some. The data hold roughly 400,000 clones, with less than 15% observed a single time. Material: naive CD4+ T cells from blood. These TCRs come from a woman aged 18-29 years in good health.

This clone was seen more than once but under ten times. The chain carries TRBV6-6 and TRBJ2-3; 12 nucleotides match TRBD2. The length of the CDR3 is 16 residues. The germline V gene has CDR1 MNHNY and CDR2 SVGAGI (reference sequence). The junction had 7 bases not matched to a gene; V was cut back by 8 bases and J by 1 base. CDR3 amino acids: CASVRTSGTRTDTQYF. The CDR3 region has the DNA TGTGCCAGCGTAAGGACTAGCGGGACCCGCACAGATACGCAGTATTTT.

The chain employs TRBV4-2 and TRBJ2-7; possible D gene TRBD2, 5 bases. Deletions cut 4 bases from V and 4 bases from J, with 14 bases between. The CDR3 spans 14 residues. Germline V gives CDR1 LGHNA, CDR2 YNFKEQ. CDR3 amino acids: CASSPWGVAYEQYF. The CDR3 DNA reads as TGTGCCAGCAGCCCCTGGGGAGTTGCTTACGAGCAGTACTTC.

The chain employs TRBV28 and TRBJ2-5, with 7 bases that match TRBD2. The germline V gene encodes CDR1 MDHEN and CDR2 SYDVKM. Trimming removed 4 bases from V and 4 bases from J; junction bases left unmatched: 12. The CDR3 runs to 16 residues. The CDR3 sequence is CASSSHTRSGGETQYF. The CDR3 DNA is TGTGCCAGCAGTTCCCACACCCGCTCGGGGGGAGAGACCCAGTACTTC. Drawing the rest from reference TRBV28 and TRBJ2-5, the complete variable domain is DVKVTQSSRYLVKRTGEKVFLECVQDMDHENMFWYRQDPGLGLRLIYFSYDVKMKEKGDIPEGYSVSREKKERFSLILESASTNQTSMYLCASSSHTRSGGETQYFGPGTRLLVL.

There are a few counts of this clone. This chain uses TRBV7-9 with TRBJ1-2; D perhaps matches TRBD1 (5 bases). Trimming shortened V by 5 bases and J by 7 bases, and 17 bases separated the two germline ends. This CDR3 region has 14 residues. Germline lookup yields CDR1 SEHNR and CDR2 FQNEAQ (reference sequence). As DNA, the CDR3 is TGTGCCAGCAGCCCGGAGGGACGGTGGGGTGGCTACACCTTC. Translated: CASSPEGRWGGYTF.

In this sample, this clone turned up a few times. V usage is TRBV7-2 and J usage is TRBJ2-7; 7 bases fit TRBD2. Germline V lookup: CDR1 SGHTA, CDR2 FQGNSA. V dropped 3 bases and J dropped 5; count of bases not matched to a gene: 7. This CDR3 has 14 residues. CDR3 amino acids: CASSFPTSSNEQYF. The CDR3 DNA reads TGTGCCAGCAGCTTCCCGACTAGCTCGAACGAGCAGTACTTC.

This clone has just a few counts. The chain links TRBV9 to TRBJ1-5; a possible D gene is TRBD1 (6 bases). The germline gives CDR1 SGDLS, CDR2 YYNGEE. This CDR3 has 16 residues. V lost 2 bases, J lost 7 bases, and 19 bases lay in between. The CDR3 nucleotides read TGTGCCAGCAGCGTCGGACCCCAGGGGAAGTGGCAGCCCCAGCATTTT. Its translation is CASSVGPQGKWQPQHF.

The rearrangement links TRBV28 to TRBJ2-5, with TRBD2 matching over 12 bases. The germline V gene encodes CDR1 MDHEN and CDR2 SYDVKM. Losses at the gene ends were 5 bases for V and 6 bases for J; bases not matched to a gene: 13. This CDR3 comprises 17 residues. Written as DNA, the CDR3 is TGTGCCAGCAGTGCACCGGGACTAGCGGGTAATAGGCAGACCCAGTACTTC. Translated: CASSAPGLAGNRQTQYF.

V is TRBV4-2 and J is TRBJ2-7; D might be TRBD2 (6 bases). Looked up from germline, CDR1 is LGHNA and CDR2 is YNFKEQ. Between the trimmed V and J ends, which lost 1 base and 2 bases, there was a span of 15 bases. The CDR3 extends over 16 amino acids. The CDR3 DNA reads as TGTGCCAGCAGCCAAGGGGCCGGGACTTCCCCCTACGAGCAGTACTTC. Translated: CASSQGAGTSPYEQYF.

This clone was picked up a small number of times. This chain uses TRBV6-5 with TRBJ2-7; D may be TRBD1 (6 bases). The V gene's germline CDR1 is MNHEY and CDR2 SVGAGI. V lost 7 bases and J lost 2, with 12 bases in between. CDR3 length equals 13 residues. DNA of the CDR3: TGTGCCAGCATCACGACAGGCACCTACGAGCAGTACTTC. Its translation is CASITTGTYEQYF.

This CDR3 reads CASSGGLETQYF. As DNA, the CDR3 is TGTGCCAGCTCCGGCGGACTAGAGACCCAGTACTTC. V usage is TRBV18 and J usage is TRBJ2-5, with D perhaps matching TRBD2 (5 bases). Germline V gene sequence: CDR1 KGHSH, CDR2 LQKENI. CDR3 length: 12 amino acids. Trimming removed 6 bases at V and 4 bases at J, with 9 bases between.

Notes on this clone: Other DNA variants within this sample encode the same CDR3. This chain connects TRBV28 to TRBJ1-2; 9 bases agree with TRBD1. With V trimmed by 8 bases and J by 0 bases, 1 base remained unmatched. CDR1 MDHEN and CDR2 SYDVKM come from the germline V gene. The CDR3 runs 13 residues. The CDR3: CASGQGTNYGYTF. The CDR3, as DNA: TGTGCCAGCGGACAGGGGACTAACTATGGCTACACCTTC.

This clone was seen only a few times. The chain is built from TRBV30 and TRBJ2-1, with 11 bases lining up with TRBD2. The CDR3 is 14 amino acids. The V segment lost 4 bases and the J segment 4 bases; nucleotides outside the gene matches: 3. Germline V gene sequence: CDR1 GTSNPN, CDR2 SVGIG (reference sequence). The CDR3 is CAWTIAGGYNEQFF. The CDR3 coding sequence is TGTGCCTGGACCATAGCGGGAGGGTACAATGAGCAGTTCTTC.

This clone was counted only a few times. V is TRBV10-3 and J is TRBJ2-7, with D maybe TRBD2 (6 bases). Germline V gene data show CDR1 as ENHRY and CDR2 as SYGVKD. The CDR3 covers 14 residues. V was clipped by 7 bases and J by 2 bases, with 15 bases between them. CDR3 nucleotides: TGTGCCATCACCGATAAGGCGGGACCCTACGAGCAGTACTTC. It translates to CAITDKAGPYEQYF.